The 2 T cell receptor beta chains below were found in one sample sequenced in a study of blood T cells in healthy people across ages. The use of a sample-barcoded 5' primer and a J-beta primer mix characterized a second PCR of about 7 to 12 cycles. TCRdb processed the 5' RACE reads anew with MiXCR; each CDR3 protein has one entry. Altogether roughly 2 million distinct CDR3 sequences are present, about 50% being singletons, with the ten largest covering 2.1%. The sequenced sample consisted of blood. The source of these receptors is a middle-aged woman in good health.

The rearrangement links TRBV29-1 to TRBJ2-4; D could derive from TRBD1 or TRBD2 (6 bases each). The CDR3 runs 12 residues. V was pared by 7 bases and J by 5 bases, with 12 bases between. In germline, CDR1 is SQVTM, CDR2 ANQGSEA. DNA for the CDR3: TGCAGCGGGGTGGGGGGCGAAAACATTCAGTACTTC. This translates into CSGVGGENIQYF.

The J gene is TRBJ1-2, the V gene TRBV4-3; D may be TRBD1 (6 bases). Trimming pared 2 bases from V and 4 bases from J, leaving 14 bases between. The length of the CDR3 is 15 residues. Germline CDR1 is LGHNA and CDR2 is YSLEER. The CDR3 region has the DNA TGCGCCAGCAGCCAATCCCGGGGACAAATCTATGGCTACACCTTC. Protein sequence: CASSQSRGQIYGYTF.